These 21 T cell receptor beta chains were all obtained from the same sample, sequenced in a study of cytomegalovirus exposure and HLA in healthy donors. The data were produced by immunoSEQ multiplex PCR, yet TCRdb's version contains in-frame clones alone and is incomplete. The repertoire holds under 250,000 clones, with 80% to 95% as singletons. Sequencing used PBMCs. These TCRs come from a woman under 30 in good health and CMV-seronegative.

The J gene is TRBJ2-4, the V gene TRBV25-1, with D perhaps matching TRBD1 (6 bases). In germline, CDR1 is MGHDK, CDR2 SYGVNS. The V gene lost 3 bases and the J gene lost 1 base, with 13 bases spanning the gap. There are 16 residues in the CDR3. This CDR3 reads CASSDEGTGAKNIQYF. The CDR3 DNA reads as TGTGCCAGCAGTGACGAGGGAACAGGGGCCAAAAACATTCAGTACTTC.

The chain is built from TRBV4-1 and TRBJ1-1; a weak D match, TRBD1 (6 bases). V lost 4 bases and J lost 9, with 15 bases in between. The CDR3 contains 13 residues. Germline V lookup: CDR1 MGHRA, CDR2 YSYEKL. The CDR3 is CASSLGWGPQAFF. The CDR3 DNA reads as TGCGCCAGCAGCCTCGGGTGGGGGCCGCAAGCTTTCTTT.

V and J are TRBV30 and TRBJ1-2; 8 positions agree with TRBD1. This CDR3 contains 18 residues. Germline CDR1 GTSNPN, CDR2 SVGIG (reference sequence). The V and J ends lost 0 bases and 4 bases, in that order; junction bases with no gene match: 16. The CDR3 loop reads CAWSVFQGANVMLYGYTF. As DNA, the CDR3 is TGTGCCTGGAGTGTTTTCCAGGGGGCAAATGTTATGCTCTATGGCTACACCTTC.

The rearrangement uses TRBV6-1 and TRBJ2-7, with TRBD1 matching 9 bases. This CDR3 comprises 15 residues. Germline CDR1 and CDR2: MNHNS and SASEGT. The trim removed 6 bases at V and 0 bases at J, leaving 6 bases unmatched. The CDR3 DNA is TGTGCCAGCAGAAGCGGACAGGGGCCCTCCTACGAGCAGTACTTC. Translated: CASRSGQGPSYEQYF.

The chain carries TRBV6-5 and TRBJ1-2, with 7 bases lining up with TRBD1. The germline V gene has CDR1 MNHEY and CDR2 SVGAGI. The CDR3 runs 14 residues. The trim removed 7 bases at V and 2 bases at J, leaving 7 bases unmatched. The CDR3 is CASTETGPNYGYTF. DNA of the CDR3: TGTGCCAGCACCGAGACAGGGCCAAACTATGGCTACACCTTC.

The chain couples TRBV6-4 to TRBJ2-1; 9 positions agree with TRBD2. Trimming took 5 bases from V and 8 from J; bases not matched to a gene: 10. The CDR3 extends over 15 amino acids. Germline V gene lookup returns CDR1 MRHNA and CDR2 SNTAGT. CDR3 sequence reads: CASSPQRGAGDEQFF. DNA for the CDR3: TGTGCCAGCAGTCCTCAGCGGGGGGCAGGGGATGAGCAGTTCTTC.

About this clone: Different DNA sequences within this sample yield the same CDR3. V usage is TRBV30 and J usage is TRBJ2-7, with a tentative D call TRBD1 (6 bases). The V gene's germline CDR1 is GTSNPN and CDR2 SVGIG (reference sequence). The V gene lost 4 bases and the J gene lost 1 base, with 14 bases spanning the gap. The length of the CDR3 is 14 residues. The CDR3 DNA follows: TGTGCCTGGAACAGGGCGCTGAGTTCCTACGAGCAGTACTTC. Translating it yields CAWNRALSSYEQYF.

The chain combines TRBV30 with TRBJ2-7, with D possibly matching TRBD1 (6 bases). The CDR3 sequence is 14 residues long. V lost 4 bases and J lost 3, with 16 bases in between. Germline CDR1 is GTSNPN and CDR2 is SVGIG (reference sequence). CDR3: CAWTDTGHNYEQYF. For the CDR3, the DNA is TGTGCCTGGACTGACACGGGACACAACTACGAGCAGTACTTC. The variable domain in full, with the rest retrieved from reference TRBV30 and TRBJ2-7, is SQTIHQWPATLVQPVGSPLSLECTVEGTSNPNLYWYRQAAGRGLQLLFYSVGIGQISSEVPQNLSASRPQDRQFILSSKKLLLSDSGFYLCAWTDTGHNYEQYFGPGTRLTVT.

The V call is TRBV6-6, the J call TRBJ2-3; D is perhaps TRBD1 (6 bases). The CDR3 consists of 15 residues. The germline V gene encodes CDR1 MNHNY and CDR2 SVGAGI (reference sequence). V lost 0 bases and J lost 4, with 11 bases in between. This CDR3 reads CASSYSVRGPDTQYF. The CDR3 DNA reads TGTGCCAGCAGTTACTCCGTCAGGGGTCCAGATACGCAGTATTTT.

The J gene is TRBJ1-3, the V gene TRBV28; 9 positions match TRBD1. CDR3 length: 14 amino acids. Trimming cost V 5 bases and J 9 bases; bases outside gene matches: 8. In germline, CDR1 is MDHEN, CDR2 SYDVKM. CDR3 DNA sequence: TGTGCCAGCAGTCCAGGGACAGGGTATTTCACCATATATTTT. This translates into CASSPGTGYFTIYF.

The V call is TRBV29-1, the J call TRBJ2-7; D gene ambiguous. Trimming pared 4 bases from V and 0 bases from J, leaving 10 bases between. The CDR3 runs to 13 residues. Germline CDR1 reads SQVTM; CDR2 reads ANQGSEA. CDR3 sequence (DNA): TGCAGCGTTGGTAGGCGGTCCTCCTACGAGCAGTACTTC. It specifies CSVGRRSSYEQYF.

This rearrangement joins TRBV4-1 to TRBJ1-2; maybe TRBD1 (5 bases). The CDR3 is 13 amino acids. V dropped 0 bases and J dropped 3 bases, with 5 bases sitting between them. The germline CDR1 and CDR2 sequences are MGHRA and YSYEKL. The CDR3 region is CASSQDRDYGYTF. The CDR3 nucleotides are TGCGCCAGCAGCCAAGACAGGGACTATGGCTACACCTTC.

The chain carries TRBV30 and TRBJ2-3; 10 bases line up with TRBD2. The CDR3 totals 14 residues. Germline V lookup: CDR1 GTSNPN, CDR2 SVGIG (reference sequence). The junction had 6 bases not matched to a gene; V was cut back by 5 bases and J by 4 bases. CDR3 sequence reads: CAWYLAGAADTQYF. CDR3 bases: TGTGCCTGGTATCTAGCGGGAGCAGCAGATACGCAGTATTTT.

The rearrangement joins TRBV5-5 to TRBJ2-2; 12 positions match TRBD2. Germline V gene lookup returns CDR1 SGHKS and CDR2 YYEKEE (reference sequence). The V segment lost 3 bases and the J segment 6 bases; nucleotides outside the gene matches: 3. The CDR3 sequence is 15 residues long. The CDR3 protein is CASSWLAGGPGELFF. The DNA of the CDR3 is TGTGCCAGCAGCTGGCTAGCGGGAGGGCCCGGGGAGCTGTTTTTT. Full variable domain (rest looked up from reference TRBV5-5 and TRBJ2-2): DAGVTQSPTHLIKTRGQQVTLRCSPISGHKSVSWYQQVLGQGPQFIFQYYEKEERGRGNFPDRFSARQFPNYSSELNVNALLLGDSALYLCASSWLAGGPGELFFGEGSRLTVL.

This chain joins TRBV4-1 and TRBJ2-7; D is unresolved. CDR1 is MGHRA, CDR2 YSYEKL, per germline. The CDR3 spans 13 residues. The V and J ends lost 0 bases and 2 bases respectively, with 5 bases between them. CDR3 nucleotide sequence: TGCGCCAGCAGCCAAGAATCCGCCTACGAGCAGTACTTC. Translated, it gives CASSQESAYEQYF.

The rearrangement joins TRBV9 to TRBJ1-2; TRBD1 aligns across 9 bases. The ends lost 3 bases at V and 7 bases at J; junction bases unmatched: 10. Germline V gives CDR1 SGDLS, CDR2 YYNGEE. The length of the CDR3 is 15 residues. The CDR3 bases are TGTGCCAGCAGCGCGCCGGGACAGGGAACGGTTGGCTACACCTTC. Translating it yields CASSAPGQGTVGYTF.

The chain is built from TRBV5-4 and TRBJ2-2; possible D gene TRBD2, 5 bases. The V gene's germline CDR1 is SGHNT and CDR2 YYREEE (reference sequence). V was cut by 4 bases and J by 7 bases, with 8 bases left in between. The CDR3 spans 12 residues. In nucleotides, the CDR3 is TGTGCCAGCAGCCCACTAGGCGGGGAGCTGTTTTTT. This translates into CASSPLGGELFF.

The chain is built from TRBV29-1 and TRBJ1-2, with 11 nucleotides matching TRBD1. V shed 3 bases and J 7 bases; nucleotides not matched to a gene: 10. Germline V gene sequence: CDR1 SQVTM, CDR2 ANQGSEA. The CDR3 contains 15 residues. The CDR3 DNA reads TGCAGCGTTGACACGGCGGGGACAGGGGGATTTGGCTACACCTTC. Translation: CSVDTAGTGGFGYTF.

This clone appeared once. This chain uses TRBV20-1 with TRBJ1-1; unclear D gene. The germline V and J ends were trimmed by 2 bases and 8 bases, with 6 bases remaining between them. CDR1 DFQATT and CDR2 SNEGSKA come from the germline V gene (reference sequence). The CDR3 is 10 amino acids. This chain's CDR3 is CSARFAEAFF. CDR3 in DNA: TGCAGTGCTAGATTTGCGGAAGCTTTCTTT.

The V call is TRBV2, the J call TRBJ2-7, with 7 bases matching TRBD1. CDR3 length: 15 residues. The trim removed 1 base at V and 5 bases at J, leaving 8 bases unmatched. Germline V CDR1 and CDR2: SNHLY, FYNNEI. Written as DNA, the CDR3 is TGTGCCAGCAGTGAAGGCAGGGGGAGTGGGAACGAGCAGTACTTC. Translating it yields CASSEGRGSGNEQYF.

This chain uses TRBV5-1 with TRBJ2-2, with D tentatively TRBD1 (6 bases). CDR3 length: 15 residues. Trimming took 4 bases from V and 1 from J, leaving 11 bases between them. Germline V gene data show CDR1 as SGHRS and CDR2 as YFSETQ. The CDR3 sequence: CASSLGTLNTGELFF. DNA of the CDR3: TGCGCCAGCAGCCTGGGGACACTGAACACCGGGGAGCTGTTTTTT.